This T cell receptor beta chain was profiled in a study of T-cell reconstitution after alpha-beta-depleted transplantation in children. CDR1 and CDR2 (germline): LGHNA, YSLEER. V was clipped by 1 base and J by 13 bases, with 13 bases between them. This CDR3 region has 13 residues. This clonotype was found once. Unique molecular identifiers were used in preparing the TCRbeta library. TCRdb used MiXCR to reprocess the PCR reads, holding one entry per CDR3 protein. The sample yields almost 400,000 distinct CDR3 sequences, over 20% seen once. The TCR originated in a human donor who donated a stem cell graft to a child with acute myeloid leukemia. The chain links TRBV4-3 to TRBJ1-4; D gene unclear. The source material was PBMCs from the stem cell graft donor, sampled from the stem cell graft. DNA for the CDR3: TGCGCCAGCAGCCAAGGGGCCGCAAGAGGACTGTTTTTT. Its protein is CASSQGAARGLFF.